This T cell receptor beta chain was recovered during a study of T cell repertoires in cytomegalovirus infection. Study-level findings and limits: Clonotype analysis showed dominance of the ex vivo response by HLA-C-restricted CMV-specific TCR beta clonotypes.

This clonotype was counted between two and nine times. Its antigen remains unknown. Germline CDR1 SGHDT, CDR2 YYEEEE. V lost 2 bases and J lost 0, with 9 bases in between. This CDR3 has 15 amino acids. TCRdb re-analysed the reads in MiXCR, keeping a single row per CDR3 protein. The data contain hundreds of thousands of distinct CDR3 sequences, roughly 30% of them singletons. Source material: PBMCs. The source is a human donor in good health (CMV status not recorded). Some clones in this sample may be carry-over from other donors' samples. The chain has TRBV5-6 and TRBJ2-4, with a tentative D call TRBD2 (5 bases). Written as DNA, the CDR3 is TGTGCCAGCAGCTTCTGGGGAGTAGCCAAAAACATTCAGTACTTC. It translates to CASSFWGVAKNIQYF.